The present TCR beta chain was sequenced within a study of shared clonotypes between healthy human individuals. Overall study context: A few men and a couple of women, aged 18 to 49, were donors.

Repertoires were generated with immunoSEQ multiplex PCR, while TCRdb's copy carries only in-frame clones and drops some. Among under 1,100,000 clones, about 84% were seen once, and the ten largest hold 0.61%. Input material: memory CD4+ T cells from PBMCs. Subset denoted: CD45RA-negative fraction. This receptor was taken from a man aged 18 to 29 in good health. Some clones in this sample may be carry-over from other donors' samples.

The CDR3 DNA follows: TGTGCCAGCAGCGACGGACAGATAGCCAAAAACATTCAGTACTTC. It translates to CASSDGQIAKNIQYF. The chain has TRBV9 and TRBJ2-4; possible D gene TRBD1, 6 bases. The CDR3 extends over 15 amino acids. Germline V gene sequence: CDR1 SGDLS, CDR2 YYNGEE. Trimming cost V 3 bases and J 0 bases, with 10 bases left between them.